This is a list of T cell receptor beta chains from one sample in a study of blood T cell repertoires in COVID-19. This table comes from immunoSEQ multiplex PCR, and its TCRdb copy is limited to in-frame clones, with some not included. The sample lists 200,000 to 300,000 clones, under 90% occurring once. Input material: PBMCs or T cells enriched from blood (not recorded which). These receptors all stem from a man aged 40-49 years who had recovered from COVID-19. Both conserved end residues are trimmed from each CDR3. Each record gives: V gene, D gene, CDR3 protein. The D gene is left open where the match is weak.

>TRBV11-3|-
ASSLDHAGVATGELF
>TRBV18|-
ASSHDRTPSTDTQY
>TRBV7-9|TRBD1
AISVDRGYEQY
>TRBV19|-
ASSQQGAYGYT
>TRBV4-1|-
ASSRITGYSSPLH
>TRBV14|TRBD1
ASRDRGNTEAF
>TRBV7-2|-
ASSPQGLEQY
>TRBV13|-
ASSSLDYRTGELF
>TRBV19|-
ASSIGQAEQF
>TRBV6-5|-
ASSYWPAGADGYT
>TRBV5-4|-
ASSLAPGQNTEAF
>TRBV19|TRBD1
ASTDAQGVTQEKLF
>TRBV6-4|-
ASSDHPGSNTGELF
>TRBV9|TRBD1
ASSPQGASTEAF
>TRBV5-5|-
ASSLAEANYGYT
>TRBV15|-
ATSRDLQGRGYTEAF
>TRBV27|TRBD1
ASSLQGYTEAF
>TRBV6-5|-
ASSFTGSTDTQY
>TRBV9|TRBD2
ASSVGGGSGETQY
>TRBV5-1|TRBD1
ASSLTGTGIYNEQF
>TRBV5-6|TRBD2
ASSLGLAGDTDTQY
>TRBV18|TRBD1
ASSPLAGQGYEQY
>TRBV4-3|-
ASSQDRVSTDTQY
>TRBV2|-
ASSRLESDTQY
>TRBV2|TRBD2
ASRVAGARVNEQF
>TRBV9|-
ASSGGQSSYNSPLH
>TRBV6-4|-
ASSVGRNTGELF
>TRBV4-3|-
ASSQGLADISNQPQH
>TRBV6-6|TRBD2
ASLRSGGEAGELF